Presented here are 9 T cell receptor beta chains from one specimen sequenced in a study of T cells after yellow fever vaccination. TCRdb re-called the 5' RACE reads with MiXCR, one entry per CDR3 protein. The table includes about 340,000 distinct CDR3 sequences, around 13% detected once. The input for sequencing was CD4+ T cells sorted from PBMCs, taken 15 days after the yellow fever booster vaccination. Source of these receptors: a man aged 18 to 35 who received the YFV17D yellow fever vaccine.

This clonotype has only a few counts. The CDR3 nucleotides are TGCGCCAGCAGCTTGGGGGGCAGGGCCGGCTACGAGCAGTACTTC. Translated, it gives CASSLGGRAGYEQYF. This chain connects TRBV5-1 to TRBJ2-7; weak D call: TRBD1 (5 bases). The ends were cut back, 0 bases at V and 3 bases at J, with 13 bases in the middle. CDR3 size: 15 residues. Looked up from germline, CDR1 is SGHRS and CDR2 is YFSETQ.

This clonotype was seen only a few times. This sequence joins TRBV19 and TRBJ1-5; D gene ambiguous. The CDR3 spans 18 residues. V dropped 9 bases and J dropped 2 bases, with 26 bases sitting between them. Germline V gene data show CDR1 as LNHDA and CDR2 as SQIVND (reference sequence). The CDR3 protein is CASAILSQSLLGNQPQHF. CDR3 nucleotide sequence: TGTGCCAGCGCAATCCTGAGCCAGTCGCTTTTGGGCAATCAGCCCCAGCATTTT.

The chain carries TRBV6-2 or TRBV6-3 and TRBJ2-2, with D unresolved. This CDR3 spans 16 amino acids. The V and J ends lost 5 bases and 2 bases respectively, with 15 bases between them. In germline, CDR1 is MNHEY, CDR2 SVGEGT. In DNA, the CDR3 is TGTGCCAGCAGTAAACGGCCAGACCAAAACACCGGGGAGCTGTTTTTT. It codes for CASSKRPDQNTGELFF.

The chain couples TRBV20-1 to TRBJ2-5; the D is unclear. CDR3 length: 11 residues. V lost 2 bases, J lost 4 bases, and 5 bases lay in between. Looked up from germline, CDR1 is DFQATT and CDR2 is SNEGSKA (reference sequence). CDR3 residues: CSARSGETQYF. The CDR3, as DNA: TGCAGTGCTAGATCTGGAGAGACCCAGTACTTC.

The rearrangement joins TRBV20-1 to TRBJ2-7; D is ambiguous. CDR3 length equals 10 residues. Trimming shortened V by 1 base and J by 5 bases, and 3 bases separated the two germline ends. Germline V gene sequence: CDR1 DFQATT, CDR2 SNEGSKA (reference sequence). The CDR3 protein is CSARGDEQYV. DNA for the CDR3: TGCAGTGCTAGAGGGGACGAGCAGTACGTC.

This clonotype was found a few times. The gene calls are TRBV6-2 or TRBV6-3 and TRBJ2-5; TRBD1 might be the D (6 bases). Trimming left V 7 bases short and J 5 bases short, with 8 bases between. CDR3 size: 11 residues. Germline V gene lookup returns CDR1 MNHEY and CDR2 SVGEGT. This CDR3 reads CASTDRETQYF. DNA for the CDR3: TGTGCCAGCACCGACAGGGAGACCCAGTACTTC.

This clonotype was counted between two and nine times. V gene TRBV6-1 combines with J gene TRBJ2-2; D gene uncertain. From germline, CDR1 is MNHNS and CDR2 SASEGT. The CDR3 length is 14 residues. V gave up 8 bases and J gave up 6 bases, with 16 bases separating them. The CDR3 DNA follows: TGTGCCAGCGAAGGGCTTCTCCTAGCCGGGGAGCTGTTTTTT. This gives the protein CASEGLLLAGELFF.

There are a few counts of this clonotype. The J gene is TRBJ1-3, the V gene TRBV5-1; D remains unclear. Germline loops: CDR1 SGHRS, CDR2 YFSETQ. The CDR3 sequence is 13 residues long. The V end lost 5 bases, the J end lost 0 bases, and 6 bases lay between the germline ends. CDR3 loop: CASRWSSGNTIYF. The CDR3 DNA is TGCGCCAGCAGGTGGTCCTCTGGAAACACCATATATTTT.

The chain joins TRBV5-1 to TRBJ1-4, with 9 positions matching TRBD1. Germline values: CDR1 SGHRS, CDR2 YFSETQ. J gave up 7 bases and V 4 bases, and 5 bases lay outside the gene matches. CDR3 length: 14 amino acids. CDR3 DNA: TGCGCCAGCAGCCCTGACAGGGGGGCTGAAAAACTGTTTTTT. Protein product: CASSPDRGAEKLFF.